This T cell receptor (beta chain) was sequenced for a study of identical twins. At least ten counts were recorded for this clonotype. TCRdb used MiXCR to reprocess the 5' RACE reads, holding one entry per CDR3 protein. Of 1.5 million to 2 million distinct CDR3 sequences listed, under 35% were seen once; the top ten hold under 0.35%. The TCR was taken from a newborn girl in good health. The material sequenced was cord blood.

In nucleotides, the CDR3 is TGTGCCAGCAGCTTAGAGCGAGGGGACTATGGCTACACCTTC. Translated: CASSLERGDYGYTF. The genes are TRBV7-2 and TRBJ1-2; a weak D match, TRBD1 (5 bases). V lost 1 base, J lost 3 bases, and 9 bases lay in between. Germline CDR1 is SGHTA and CDR2 is FQGNSA. The CDR3 is 14 amino acids.